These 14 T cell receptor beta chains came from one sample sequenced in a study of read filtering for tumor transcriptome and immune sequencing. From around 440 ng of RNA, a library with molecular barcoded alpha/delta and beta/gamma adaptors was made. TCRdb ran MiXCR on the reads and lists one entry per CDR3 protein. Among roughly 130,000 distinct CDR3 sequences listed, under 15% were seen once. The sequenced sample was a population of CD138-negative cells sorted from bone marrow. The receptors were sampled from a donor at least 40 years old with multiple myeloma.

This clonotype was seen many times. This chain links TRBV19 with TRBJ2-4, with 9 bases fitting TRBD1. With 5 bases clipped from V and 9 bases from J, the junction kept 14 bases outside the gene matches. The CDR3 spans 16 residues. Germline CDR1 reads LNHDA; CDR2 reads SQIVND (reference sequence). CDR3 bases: TGTGCCAGTAGTGCCACTCCGGGACAGGGTGTTGTCATTCAGTACTTC. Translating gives CASSATPGQGVVIQYF.

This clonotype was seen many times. CDR3 sequence reads: CASSVRRGGYGYTF. The CDR3 DNA reads TGTGCCAGCAGTGTAAGGAGGGGCGGCTATGGCTACACCTTC. The genes are TRBV6-1 and TRBJ1-2; TRBD1 might be the D (5 bases). The V gene lost 4 bases and the J gene lost 4 bases, with 13 bases spanning the gap. The CDR3 sequence is 14 residues long. Germline CDR1 and CDR2: MNHNS and SASEGT.

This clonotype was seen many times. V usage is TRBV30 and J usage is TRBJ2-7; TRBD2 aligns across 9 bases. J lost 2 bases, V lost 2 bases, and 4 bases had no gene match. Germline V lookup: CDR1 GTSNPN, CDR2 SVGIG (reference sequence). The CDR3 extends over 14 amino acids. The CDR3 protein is CAWSFERGAYEQYF. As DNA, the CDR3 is TGTGCCTGGAGTTTTGAGCGGGGGGCCTACGAGCAGTACTTC.

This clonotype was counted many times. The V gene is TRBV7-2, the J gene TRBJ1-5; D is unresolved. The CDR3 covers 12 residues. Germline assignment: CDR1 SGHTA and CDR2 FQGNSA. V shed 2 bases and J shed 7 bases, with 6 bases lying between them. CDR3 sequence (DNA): TGTGCCAGCAGCTTAAGGGAACAGCCCCAGCATTTT. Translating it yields CASSLREQPQHF.

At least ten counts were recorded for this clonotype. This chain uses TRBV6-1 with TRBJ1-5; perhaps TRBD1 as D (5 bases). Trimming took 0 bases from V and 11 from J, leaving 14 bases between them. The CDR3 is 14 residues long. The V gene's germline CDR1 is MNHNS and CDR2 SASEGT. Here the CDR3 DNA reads TGTGCCAGCAGTGAAGCGCGGCAGGGATCGGCCCAGCATTTT. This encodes CASSEARQGSAQHF.

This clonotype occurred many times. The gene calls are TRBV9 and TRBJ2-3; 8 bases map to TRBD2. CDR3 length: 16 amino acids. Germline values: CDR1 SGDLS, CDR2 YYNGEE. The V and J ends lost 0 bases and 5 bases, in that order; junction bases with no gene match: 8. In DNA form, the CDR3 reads TGTGCCAGCAGCGTAGCTACGGGAGGGGGGGAAGATACGCAGTATTTT. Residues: CASSVATGGGEDTQYF.

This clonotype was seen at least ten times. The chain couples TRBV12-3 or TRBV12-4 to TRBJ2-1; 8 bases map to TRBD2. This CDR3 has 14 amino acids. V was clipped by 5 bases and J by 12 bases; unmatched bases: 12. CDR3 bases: TGTGCCAGCAGTCCGGGGCGGGAGGTCTTCTGGCAGTTCTTC. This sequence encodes CASSPGREVFWQFF.

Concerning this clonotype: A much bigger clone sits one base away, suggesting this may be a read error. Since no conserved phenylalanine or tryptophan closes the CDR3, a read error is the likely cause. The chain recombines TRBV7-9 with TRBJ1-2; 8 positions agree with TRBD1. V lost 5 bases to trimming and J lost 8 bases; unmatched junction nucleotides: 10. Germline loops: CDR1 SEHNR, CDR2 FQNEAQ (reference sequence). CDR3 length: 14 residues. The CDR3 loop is CASSPRTGSGGYTL. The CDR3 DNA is TGTGCCAGCAGCCCGCGGACAGGGTCTGGGGGCTACACCCTC.

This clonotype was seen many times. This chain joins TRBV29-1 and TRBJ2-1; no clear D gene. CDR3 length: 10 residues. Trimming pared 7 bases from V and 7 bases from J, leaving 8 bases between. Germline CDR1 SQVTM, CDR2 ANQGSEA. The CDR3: CSAESNEQFF. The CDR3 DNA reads TGCAGCGCCGAGAGTAATGAGCAGTTCTTC.

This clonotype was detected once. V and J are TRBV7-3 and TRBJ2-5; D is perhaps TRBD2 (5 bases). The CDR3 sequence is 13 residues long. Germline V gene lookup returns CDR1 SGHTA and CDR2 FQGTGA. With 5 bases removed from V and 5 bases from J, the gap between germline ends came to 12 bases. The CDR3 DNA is TGTGCCAGCAGCCCCCCCGGCGGGGAGACCCAGTACTTC. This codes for CASSPPGGETQYF.

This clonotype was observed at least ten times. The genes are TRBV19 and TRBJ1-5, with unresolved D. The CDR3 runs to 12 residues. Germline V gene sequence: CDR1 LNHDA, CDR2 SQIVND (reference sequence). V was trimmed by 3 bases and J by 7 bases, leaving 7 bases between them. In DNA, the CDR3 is TGTGCCAGTAGTATTGGACGGCAGCCCCAGCATTTT. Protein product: CASSIGRQPQHF.

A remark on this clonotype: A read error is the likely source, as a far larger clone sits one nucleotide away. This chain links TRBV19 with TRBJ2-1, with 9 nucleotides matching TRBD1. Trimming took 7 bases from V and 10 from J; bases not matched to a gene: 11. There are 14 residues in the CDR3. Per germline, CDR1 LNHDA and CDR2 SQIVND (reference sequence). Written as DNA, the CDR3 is TGTGCCAGTACCACCGGGACAGGGACCCACGAGCAGTTCTTC. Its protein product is CASTTGTGTHEQFF.

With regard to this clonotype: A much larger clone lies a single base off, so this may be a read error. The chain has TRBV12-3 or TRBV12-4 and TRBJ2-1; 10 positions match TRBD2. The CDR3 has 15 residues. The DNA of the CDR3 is TGTGCCAGCAGTTCACTAGCGGGATCCTACAATGGGCAGTTCTTC. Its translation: CASSSLAGSYNGQFF.

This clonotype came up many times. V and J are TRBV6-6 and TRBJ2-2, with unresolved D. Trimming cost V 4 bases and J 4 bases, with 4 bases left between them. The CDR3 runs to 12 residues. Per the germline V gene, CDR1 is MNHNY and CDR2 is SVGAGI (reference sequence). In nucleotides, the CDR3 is TGTGCCAGCAGTTTTCTCACCGGGGAGCTGTTTTTT. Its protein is CASSFLTGELFF.